The T cell receptor beta chain described here comes from a study of chemoradiotherapy in HPV16-positive cancers. Produced via immunoSEQ multiplex PCR; TCRdb's table is partial and in-frame only. The sample yields 2,500 to 4,000 clones, around 81% seen once. The junction had 10 bases not matched to a gene; V was cut back by 5 bases and J by 2 bases. CDR3 length: 16 amino acids. From germline, CDR1 is SGHAT and CDR2 FQDESV (reference sequence). Sequencing was performed on tumor tissue, taken from a patient who underwent chemoradiotherapy. This clonotype was sampled from a human donor with HPV-associated anogenital cancer. The gene calls are TRBV11-1 and TRBJ2-5; 8 bases line up with TRBD2. CDR3 sequence: CASSKNSGKYQETQYF. The CDR3 bases are TGTGCCAGCAGCAAAAATAGCGGGAAGTATCAAGAGACCCAGTACTTC.